These 3 T cell receptor beta chains were all obtained from the same sample, sequenced in a study of cytomegalovirus exposure and HLA in healthy donors. PCR primers comprised 60 Vbeta and 13 Jbeta primers. Measured with immunoSEQ multiplex PCR; TCRdb has only the in-frame clones, and not every one. The table includes about 210,000 clones, around 80% detected once. Sequencing was performed on PBMCs. The receptors were gathered from a boy between 10 and 17 years old in good health and CMV-seronegative.

The sample holds one count of this clone. The V gene is TRBV13, the J gene TRBJ1-6; D not certain. This CDR3 has 15 amino acids. Deletions cut 0 bases from V and 7 bases from J, with 10 bases between. CDR1 is PRHDT, CDR2 FYEKMQ, per germline (reference sequence). This CDR3 is CASSLGLRANSPLHF. The CDR3 DNA reads TGTGCCAGCAGCTTAGGCTTGCGGGCGAATTCACCCCTCCACTTT.

The chain links TRBV7-9 to TRBJ2-7; TRBD2 aligns across 11 bases. Germline CDR1 reads SEHNR; CDR2 reads FQNEAQ (reference sequence). This CDR3 contains 16 residues. V lost 5 bases and J lost 2; bases outside the gene matches: 8. The CDR3 protein is CASSISPGLAAYEQYF. In DNA form, the CDR3 reads TGTGCCAGCAGCATTAGTCCGGGACTAGCGGCCTACGAGCAGTACTTC.

The chain combines TRBV5-1 with TRBJ2-7; TRBD1 aligns across 8 bases. V was clipped by 5 bases and J by 1 base; unmatched bases: 5. The CDR3 totals 14 residues. Per germline, CDR1 SGHRS and CDR2 YFSETQ. The DNA for the CDR3 is TGCGCCAGCAGATACGGACAGGGATCCTACGAGCAGTACTTC. Protein sequence: CASRYGQGSYEQYF.